The present entry profiles one TCR beta chain with its context. Looked up from germline, CDR1 is SGHKS and CDR2 is YYEKEE (reference sequence). This CDR3 contains 15 residues. Trimming took 3 bases from V and 1 from J, leaving 14 bases between them. Sequencing used immunoSEQ multiplex PCR; TCRdb keeps in-frame clones, though not all of them. The profile covers 150,000 or so clones, with around four fifths appearing a single time and 2.5% to 3% taken by the ten largest. The record originates from a study of blood T cell repertoires in COVID-19. As for the study in general: Italy, Spain and the United States were the sources of the convalescent and acute COVID-19 samples.

The chain links TRBV5-5 to TRBJ2-7; D ambiguous. The sequenced material came from peripheral blood. The clonotype comes from a middle-aged woman with active or convalescent COVID-19. CDR3 protein: CASSYSFTPSYEQYF. The CDR3 DNA sequence: TGTGCCAGCAGCTACAGCTTTACGCCGTCCTACGAGCAGTACTTC.